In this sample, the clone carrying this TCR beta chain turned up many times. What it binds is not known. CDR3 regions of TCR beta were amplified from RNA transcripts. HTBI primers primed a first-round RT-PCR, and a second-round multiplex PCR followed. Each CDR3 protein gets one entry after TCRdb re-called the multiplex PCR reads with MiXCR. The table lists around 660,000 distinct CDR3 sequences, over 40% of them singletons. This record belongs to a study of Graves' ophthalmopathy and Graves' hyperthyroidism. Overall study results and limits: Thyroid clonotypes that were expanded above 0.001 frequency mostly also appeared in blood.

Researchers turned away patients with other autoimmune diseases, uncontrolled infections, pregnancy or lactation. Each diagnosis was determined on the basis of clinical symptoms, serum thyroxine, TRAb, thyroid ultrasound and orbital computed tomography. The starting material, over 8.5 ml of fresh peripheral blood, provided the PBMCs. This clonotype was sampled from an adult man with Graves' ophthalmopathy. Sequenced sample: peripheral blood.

In nucleotides, the CDR3 is TGCGCCAGCAGCCCGAGGGCAGAGATGAACACTGAAGCTTTCTTT. Translation: CASSPRAEMNTEAFF. The rearrangement joins TRBV5-1 to TRBJ1-1; no firm D call. The CDR3 is 15 amino acids. In germline, CDR1 is SGHRS, CDR2 YFSETQ. Trimming shortened V by 4 bases and J by 0 bases, and 13 bases separated the two germline ends.